This TCR beta chain emerged from a study of blood T cell repertoires in COVID-19. Study overall: Sources were T cells, B-cell-depleted T cells, or PBMCs; the material itself was cDNA or gDNA.

Allocation to cohorts depended on clinical history reported by the participants. In germline, CDR1 is KGHSH, CDR2 LQKENI. This CDR3 has 12 residues. Trimming removed 3 bases from V and 6 bases from J; junction bases left unmatched: 2. How the authors handled the data: Cell counts per sample came from amplifying reference gene primers. Generated by immunoSEQ multiplex PCR, the TCRdb table keeps only in-frame clones and is missing some. The DNA was the basis for D and trimming; V, J and clone size are from that table. The sample contains approximately 390,000 clones, over 75% of which appear only once. The TCR comes from a woman in her thirties or forties with acute COVID-19. The chain uses TRBV18 and TRBJ2-7, with TRBD1 matching 7 bases. The sequenced sample consisted of PBMCs or T cells enriched from blood (not recorded which). The CDR3 DNA follows: TGTGCCAGCTCACCTACAGGGGTCGAGCAGTACTTC. Translated, it gives CASSPTGVEQYF.